The present entry profiles one TCR beta chain with its context. The V gene's germline CDR1 is SGHRS and CDR2 YFSETQ. The CDR3 has 15 amino acids. The J segment lost 4 bases and the V segment lost 3 bases, leaving 4 bases of the junction unmatched. These data come from a study of OX40 agonist ivuxolimab in advanced cancers. The repertoire was sequenced with immunoSEQ multiplex PCR; TCRdb's copy has only in-frame clones and lacks some. The sample yields 70,000 to 90,000 clones, about 81% seen once. The origin of this receptor is an adult with an advanced solid tumor such as melanoma, head and neck, liver or kidney cancer. The gene calls are TRBV5-1 and TRBJ1-3, with TRBD1 matching 10 bases. The sample consisted of CD4+ or CD8+ T cells sorted from blood, taken in a trial of the OX40 agonist ivuxolimab. This CDR3 is CASSSTGGQGNTIYF. The CDR3 region has the DNA TGCGCCAGCAGCTCGACAGGGGGCCAAGGAAACACCATATATTTT.